This T cell receptor beta chain comes out of a study of identical twins. Regarding the study as a whole: Compared with models, monozygotic twins showed more out-of-frame TCR alpha sharing. The study found excess low generation probability among twin-shared out-of-frame alpha sequences. Cord blood's abundant beta clonotypes had fewer insertions, unlike memory repertoires. Out-of-frame beta sequences exhibited a weaker degree of excess twin sharing.

Germline loops: CDR1 SGHDT, CDR2 YYEEEE. This CDR3 spans 14 amino acids. Deletions cut 4 bases from V and 5 bases from J, with 13 bases between. This clonotype was observed at least ten times. Its antigen is undetermined. TCRdb re-called the 5' RACE reads with MiXCR, one entry per CDR3 protein. The table lists fewer than 650,000 distinct CDR3 sequences, around 7.4% of them singletons. These data also featured in a second study, about yellow fever vaccine responses in identical twins.

This chain connects TRBV5-6 to TRBJ2-1, with D tentatively TRBD1 (5 bases). What was sequenced was PBMCs. The sequence was obtained from a woman under 30 in good health. The CDR3 DNA reads as TGTGCCAGCAGCCCCACTGGGGCGGACAATGAGCAGTTCTTC. This encodes CASSPTGADNEQFF.